This TCR beta chain is from a study of T cells in Graves' hyperthyroidism and ophthalmopathy (dated by TCRdb to 2018 to 2020). At the level of the whole study: Peripheral blood samples were taken at the time of initial diagnosis, prior to any treatment. To identify distinguishing TCR V-J signatures, a discovery cohort of about a hundred patients was used, comprising 43 with Graves' ophthalmopathy and approximately 57 with stable Graves' hyperthyroidism. An independent validation cohort of about 19 hyperthyroidism patients and over 15 patients who later progressed to ophthalmopathy tested prospective prediction of ophthalmopathy. The 75 to 100 discovery patients were randomly divided into training and test sets at a 7:3 ratio. In addition, the study compared T-cell repertoires in thyroid tissue and in blood from roughly six Graves' hyperthyroidism patients. Once sampling was done, hyperthyroidism patients were given methimazole at a starting dose of 30 mg daily, whereas ophthalmopathy patients were given high-dose intravenous methylprednisolone. TCR Vbeta CDR3 sequencing of 120 to 150 peripheral blood samples (fewer than 45 ophthalmopathy, some 75 hyperthyroidism and roughly 17 progressor patients) is reported in the paper. The paper as a whole reports these results and caveats: Ophthalmopathy was separated from stable hyperthyroidism by a 13 V-J signature model, with 85% to 90% sensitivity and about 81% specificity obtained in cross-validation and 80%/75% obtained in testing. No statistical method was used to fix the sample size in advance, and group allocation was not hidden from the investigators. Most expanded thyroid clonotypes (frequency above 0.001) were also detected in blood, a finding suggesting that blood repertoires may reflect thyroid immune responses. In validation, the model predicted progression to ophthalmopathy a median of roughly 6.5 months before onset, with about 64% sensitivity and about 72% specificity.

The TCR beta CDR3 regions were amplified from the RNA transcripts. The TCR CDR3 was subjected to a first round of RT-PCR using the HTBI primer set and the Qiagen OneStep RT-PCR kit. Libraries were constructed in a second round of multiplex PCR, after which size selection and purification were carried out. The libraries were sequenced on an Illumina HiSeq2000 using paired-end 100 bp reads. The published analysis was carried out like this. SOAPnuke was used to process the raw data, with reads discarded if the reads contained adapters or uncalled bases, had a mean Phred below 15, or lacked an exact constant-primer or identifier match. High-quality paired reads were merged with COPE v1.2.5, and unique nucleotide sequences were defined as clonotypes. MiTCR v1.1 was used to align clonotypes to the IMGT TRBV, TRBD and TRBJ reference segments. The analysis included only V-J combinations with a frequency above 0.0001, which together covered around 99% of the repertoires. A TCS score was defined as the ratio of F50 (clonal expansion) to E x V (chaos), with BLOSUM62-based TCRdist applied between CDR3 peptides within each V-J. Welch's t-statistics and random forest reduced around 510 V-J features to under 15, which were used in a naive Bayes classifier (R e1071). Using fastp trimming at Q25 and MiXCR clonotype assembly, TCRdb reanalyzed the public sequencing data and kept in-frame beta chains. Rows with a matching CDR3 protein are joined into one entry that keeps the most common DNA and genes. Clone size and V and J calls follow TCRdb, not the original study. The sample includes roughly 530,000 distinct CDR3 sequences, with about a sixth observed a single time. The biggest ten clones account for approximately 16% of the sample.

The germline V gene sets CDR1 to KGHDR and CDR2 to SFDVKD. V sheds 7 bases and J sheds 8 bases, leaving 17 bases between their ends. Its CDR3 holds 14 amino acids, cysteine through phenylalanine. This entry keeps only the CDR3 DNA: 42 bases, framed from base 1. For this clonotype: Its antigen specificity is not known. No base-level quality is on record; no much larger clone is a single base apart.

In the ophthalmopathy patients, disease was moderately to severely active, with a Clinical Activity Score of 3 or more, a NOSPECS grade of 4 or more, and a duration of less than 3 months. Exclusion was applied to patients with uncontrolled infections, other autoimmune diseases, pregnancy or lactation. Diagnoses relied on clinical symptoms, serum thyroxine and TRAb, thyroid ultrasound and orbital computed tomography. Ficoll-Paque density gradient centrifugation was used to isolate PBMCs from about 9 ml of fresh peripheral blood. Total RNA was extracted using Trizol reagent, and RNA quality was assessed on an Agilent 2100 Bioanalyzer.

Sample: blood. This sequence uses TRBV24-1 and TRBJ2-1; the D element might be TRBD1 or TRBD2, as each aligns at 6 bases. The sequence came from a woman between 18 and 30 years old with Graves' ophthalmopathy. CDR3 loop: CATSQGGGWDEQFF. The nucleotide sequence reads as follows: TGTGCCACCAGCCAAGGAGGGGGGTGGGATGAGCAGTTCTTC.